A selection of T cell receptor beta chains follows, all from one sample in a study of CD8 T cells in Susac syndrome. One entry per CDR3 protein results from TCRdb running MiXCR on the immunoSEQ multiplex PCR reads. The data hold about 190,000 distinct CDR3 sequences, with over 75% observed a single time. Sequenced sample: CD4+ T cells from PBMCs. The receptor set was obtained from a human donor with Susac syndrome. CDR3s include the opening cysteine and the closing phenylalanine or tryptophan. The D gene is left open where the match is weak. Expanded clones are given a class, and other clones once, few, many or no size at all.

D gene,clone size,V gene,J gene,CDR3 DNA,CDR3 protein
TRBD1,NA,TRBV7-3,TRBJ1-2,TGTGCCAGCAGCACGAGGGACAGGGTTAGGTATGGCTACACCTTC,CASSTRDRVRYGYTF
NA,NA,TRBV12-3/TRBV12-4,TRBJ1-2,TGTGCCAGCAGTTTGAAGAGGACCTATGGCTACACCTTC,CASSLKRTYGYTF
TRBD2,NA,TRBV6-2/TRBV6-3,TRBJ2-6,TGTGCCAGCAGCCGGACTAGCGTAACCTCTGGGGCCAACGTCCTGACTTTC,CASSRTSVTSGANVLTF
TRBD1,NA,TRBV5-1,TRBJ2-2,TGCGCCAGCAGCTTGGGACAGGGCCTTGCCGGGGAGCTGTTTTTT,CASSLGQGLAGELFF
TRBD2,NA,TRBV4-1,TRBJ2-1,TGCGCCAGCAGCCAAGAGACCGGGACTAGCGGGAGAACAACCTACAATGAGCAGTTCTTC,CASSQETGTSGRTTYNEQFF
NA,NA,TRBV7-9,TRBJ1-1,TGTGCCAGCAGCTTAGAGTTTACAGCCAACTCTGAAGCTTTCTTT,CASSLEFTANSEAFF
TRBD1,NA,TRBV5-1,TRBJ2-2,TGCGCCAGCAGCTCAGGACAGGCCGCGGTCGGGGAGCTGTTTTTT,CASSSGQAAVGELFF
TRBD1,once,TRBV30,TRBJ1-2,TGTGCCTGGAGATTACAGGGGGCCTTGGGCTATGGCTACACCTTC,CAWRLQGALGYGYTF
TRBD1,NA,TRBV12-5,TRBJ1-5,TGTGCTAGTGGTTCGAAAACAGGGGCTGGCAATCAGCCCCAGCATTTT,CASGSKTGAGNQPQHF
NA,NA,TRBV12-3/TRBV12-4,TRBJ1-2,TGTGCCAGCAGTTTAACAGGAAGAACCAACTATGGCTACACCTTC,CASSLTGRTNYGYTF
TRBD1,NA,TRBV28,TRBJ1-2,TGTGCCAACAGTACCCCGGGACAGGGTGTTGGGCAGAGTGGCTACACCTTC,CANSTPGQGVGQSGYTF
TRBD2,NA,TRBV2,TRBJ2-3,TGTGCCAGCAGTGAACGTAGCGGGGGGCCCGATACGCAGTATTTT,CASSERSGGPDTQYF
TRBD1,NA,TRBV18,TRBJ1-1,TGTGCCAGCTCACCATTCAGGGGGTGGGACACTGAAGCTTTCTTT,CASSPFRGWDTEAFF
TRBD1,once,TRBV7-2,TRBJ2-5,TGTGCCAGCAGCTTCCGGACAGGGGGTTACCAAGAGACCCAGTACTTC,CASSFRTGGYQETQYF
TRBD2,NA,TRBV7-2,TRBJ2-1,TGTGCCAGCAGCTCCTCCGTGACTAGCGACCTCTCCTACAATGAGCAGTTCTTC,CASSSSVTSDLSYNEQFF
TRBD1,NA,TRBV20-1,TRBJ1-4,TGCAGTGCTAGAGGACAGGGATCGAGTGAAAAACTGTTTTTT,CSARGQGSSEKLFF
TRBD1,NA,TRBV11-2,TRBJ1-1,TGTGCCAGCAGCTTACCTCAGGGGGCGCCGAACACTGAAGCTTTCTTT,CASSLPQGAPNTEAFF